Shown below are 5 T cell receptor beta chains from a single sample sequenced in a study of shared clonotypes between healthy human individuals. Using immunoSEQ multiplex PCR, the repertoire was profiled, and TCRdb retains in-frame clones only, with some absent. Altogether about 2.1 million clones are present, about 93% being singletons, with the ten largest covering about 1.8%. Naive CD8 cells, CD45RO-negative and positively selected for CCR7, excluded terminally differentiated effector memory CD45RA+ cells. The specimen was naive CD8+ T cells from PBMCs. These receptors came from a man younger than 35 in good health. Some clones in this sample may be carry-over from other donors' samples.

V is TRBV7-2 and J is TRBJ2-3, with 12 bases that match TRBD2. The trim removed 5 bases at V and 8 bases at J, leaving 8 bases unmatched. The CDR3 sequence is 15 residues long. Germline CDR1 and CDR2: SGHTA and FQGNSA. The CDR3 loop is CASSPASTSGSTQYF. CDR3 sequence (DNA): TGTGCCAGCAGCCCAGCGTCGACTAGCGGGAGTACGCAGTATTTT.

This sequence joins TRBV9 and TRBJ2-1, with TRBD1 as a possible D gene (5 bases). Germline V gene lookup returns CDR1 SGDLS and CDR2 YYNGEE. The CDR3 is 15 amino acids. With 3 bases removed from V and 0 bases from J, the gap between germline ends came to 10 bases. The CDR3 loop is CASSEGPDSYNEQFF. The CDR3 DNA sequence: TGTGCCAGCAGCGAGGGGCCGGACTCCTACAATGAGCAGTTCTTC.

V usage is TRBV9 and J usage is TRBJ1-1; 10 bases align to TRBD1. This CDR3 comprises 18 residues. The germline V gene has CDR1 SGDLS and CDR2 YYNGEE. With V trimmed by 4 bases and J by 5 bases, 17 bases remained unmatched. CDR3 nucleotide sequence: TGTGCCAGCAGCCCCACCAGGCGACAGGGGGCTATGGGTACTGAAGCTTTCTTT. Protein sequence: CASSPTRRQGAMGTEAFF. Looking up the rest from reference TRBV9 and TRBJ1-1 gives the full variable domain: DSGVTQTPKHLITATGQRVTLRCSPRSGDLSVYWYQQSLDQGLQFLIQYYNGEERAKGNILERFSAQQFPDLHSELNLSSLELGDSALYFCASSPTRRQGAMGTEAFFGQGTRLTVV.

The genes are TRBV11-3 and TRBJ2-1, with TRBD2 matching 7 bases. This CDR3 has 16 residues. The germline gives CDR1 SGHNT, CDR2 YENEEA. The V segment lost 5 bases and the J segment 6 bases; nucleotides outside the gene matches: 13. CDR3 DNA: TGTGCCAGCAGCCCGGCGGGGGACTTACGGAGCAATGAGCAGTTCTTC. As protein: CASSPAGDLRSNEQFF.

The CDR3 DNA sequence: TGTGCCAGCAGTTTATTAGTGACAGCCGAATTGCATGAAAAACTGTTTTTT. Residues: CASSLLVTAELHEKLFF. The chain joins TRBV28 to TRBJ1-4, with a possible D match to TRBD1 (5 bases). V lost 1 base and J 6 bases, leaving 18 bases between the germline ends. Germline lookup yields CDR1 MDHEN and CDR2 SYDVKM. The length of the CDR3 is 17 residues.